These 23 T cell receptor beta chains share one sample of origin, sequenced in a study of blood T cells in healthy people across ages. It was with a sample-barcoded 5' primer and a J-beta primer mix that a second PCR of roughly 7 to 12 cycles was run. TCRdb ran MiXCR on the 5' RACE reads and lists one entry per CDR3 protein. The repertoire holds hundreds of thousands of distinct CDR3 sequences, with roughly 32% as singletons. Sequencing used blood. The receptors come from a woman over 75 in good health.

The rearrangement uses TRBV4-1 and TRBJ2-4; tentative D call: TRBD1 (5 bases). Germline V CDR1 and CDR2: MGHRA, YSYEKL. Trimming left V 6 bases short and J 0 bases short, with 18 bases between. The CDR3 length is 17 residues. The CDR3 DNA is TGCGCCAGCAGTCAGTCAATTGGGGCAGAAGCCAAAAACATTCAGTACTTC. Its protein is CASSQSIGAEAKNIQYF.

In regard to this clonotype: Just one base apart from a much larger clone, this may be a read error. The CDR3, as DNA: TGCAGTGCTATCCGGGAGATGAATGAAAAACTGTTTTTT. This translates into CSAIREMNEKLFF. The V gene is TRBV20-1, the J gene TRBJ1-4; D is undetermined. The CDR3 totals 13 residues. V was trimmed by 4 bases and J by 5 bases, leaving 11 bases between them. Per the germline V gene, CDR1 is DFQATT and CDR2 is SNEGSKA (reference sequence).

Many counts were recorded for this clonotype. CDR3 coding DNA: TGCGCCAGCAGGGACCAAGGAGAGACCCAGTACTTC. Translation: CASRDQGETQYF. The chain carries TRBV5-1 and TRBJ2-5; D is ambiguous. The germline V and J ends were trimmed by 5 bases and 4 bases, with 9 bases remaining between them. The CDR3 loop spans 12 amino acids. Germline V gene data show CDR1 as SGHRS and CDR2 as YFSETQ.

This clonotype has ten or more counts. The chain recombines TRBV19 with TRBJ2-3; D is uncertain. Germline CDR1 LNHDA, CDR2 SQIVND (reference sequence). The CDR3 runs 11 residues. Trimming removed 8 bases at V and 5 bases at J, with 8 bases between. The DNA of the CDR3 is TGTGCCAGTGGCTACGGAGATACGCAGTATTTT. It yields the protein CASGYGDTQYF.

This clonotype was detected a few times. This chain uses TRBV5-8 with TRBJ2-1, with D perhaps TRBD1 (6 bases). V was cut by 0 bases and J by 0 bases, with 19 bases left in between. CDR3 length: 19 amino acids. Germline CDR1 is SGHTS and CDR2 is YDEGEE. This CDR3 reads CASSLGGAGAILSYNEQFF. The CDR3 DNA follows: TGTGCCAGCAGCTTGGGAGGGGCAGGGGCCATACTCTCCTACAATGAGCAGTTCTTC.

This clonotype was picked up a small number of times. A much larger clone differs from this one at a single base, so this may be a read error. This chain joins TRBV28 and TRBJ2-1; 7 bases align to TRBD2. V was clipped by 3 bases and J by 13 bases; unmatched bases: 27. The CDR3 contains 19 residues. From germline, CDR1 is MDHEN and CDR2 SYDVKM. The CDR3 spells CASSFHTTGEGRPRETQFF. The CDR3 DNA reads TGTGCCAGCAGTTTTCATACCACCGGGGAGGGGCGCCCAAGAGAGACCCAGTTCTTC. Full variable domain (outside the CDR3, taken from reference TRBV28 and TRBJ2-1): DVKVTQSSRYLVKRTGEKVFLECVQDMDHENMFWYRQDPGLGLRLIYFSYDVKMKEKGDIPEGYSVSREKKERFSLILESASTNQTSMYLCASSFHTTGEGRPRETQFFGPGTRLTVL.

This sequence joins TRBV19 and TRBJ1-5, with D possibly matching TRBD1 (5 bases). V lost 1 base and J 7 bases, leaving 8 bases between the germline ends. There are 13 residues in the CDR3. Germline V gene data show CDR1 as LNHDA and CDR2 as SQIVND (reference sequence). The CDR3 loop reads CASSIGGDQPQHF. The CDR3 nucleotides are TGTGCCAGTAGTATAGGGGGCGACCAGCCCCAGCATTTT. Filled out from reference TRBV19 and TRBJ1-5, the complete variable domain reads DGGITQSPKYLFRKEGQNVTLSCEQNLNHDAMYWYRQDPGQGLRLIYYSQIVNDFQKGDIAEGYSVSREKKESFPLTVTSAQKNPTAFYLCASSIGGDQPQHFGDGTRLSIL.

V gene TRBV7-9 combines with J gene TRBJ2-5; perhaps TRBD2 as D (5 bases). Trimming took 5 bases from V and 9 from J, leaving 13 bases between them. Per the germline V gene, CDR1 is SEHNR and CDR2 is FQNEAQ (reference sequence). CDR3 length equals 12 residues. DNA of the CDR3: TGTGCCAGCAGCCTCGAGGCCGGGGCCCAGTACTTC. This codes for CASSLEAGAQYF.

This clonotype was seen only a few times. The gene calls are TRBV2 and TRBJ1-1; D is undetermined. V was clipped by 6 bases and J by 1 base, with 12 bases between them. The germline gives CDR1 SNHLY, CDR2 FYNNEI. The CDR3 contains 14 residues. CDR3 protein: CASSPGVRNTEAFF. The CDR3, as DNA: TGTGCCAGCAGCCCGGGCGTCAGGAACACTGAAGCTTTCTTT.

This clonotype was picked up many times. V and J are TRBV4-3 and TRBJ2-1, with 9 bases identical to TRBD2. V shed 1 base, J shed 5 bases, and the junction held 6 bases outside the gene matches. This CDR3 spans 16 amino acids. Germline V gene data show CDR1 as LGHNA and CDR2 as YSLEER. CDR3 sequence: CASSQGGSGGNNEQFF. The DNA of the CDR3 is TGCGCCAGCAGCCAAGGAGGTAGCGGGGGTAACAATGAGCAGTTCTTC.

This clonotype was detected only a few times. The chain links TRBV10-2 to TRBJ1-1, with 11 bases aligning to TRBD1. Germline V lookup: CDR1 WSHSY, CDR2 SAAADI. J lost 7 bases, V lost 7 bases, and 5 bases had no gene match. CDR3 length: 13 residues. The CDR3 bases are TGCGCCAGCATTGGACAGGGGGCGGATGAAGCTTTCTTT. Its translation is CASIGQGADEAFF.

Comment on this clonotype: A read error may account for a junction end that differs from germline. The genes are TRBV29-1 and TRBJ1-2; 12 nucleotides match TRBD1. CDR3 length: 14 residues. Germline V gene lookup returns CDR1 SQVTM and CDR2 ANQGSEA. The CDR3: CGVEGQGAGYGYTF. The DNA for the CDR3 is TGCGGCGTTGAGGGACAGGGGGCTGGCTATGGCTACACCTTC.

Ten or more counts support this clonotype. This rearrangement joins TRBV29-1 to TRBJ2-1, with 7 bases identical to TRBD2. This CDR3 comprises 12 residues. Trimming cost V 6 bases and J 8 bases; bases outside gene matches: 7. Germline V gene lookup returns CDR1 SQVTM and CDR2 ANQGSEA. The CDR3 sequence: CSVRILADEQFF. CDR3 nucleotide sequence: TGCAGCGTGCGTATTCTAGCGGATGAGCAGTTCTTC.

The chain combines TRBV15 with TRBJ2-5, with 8 bases identical to TRBD1. Looked up from germline, CDR1 is LNHNV and CDR2 is YYDKDF (reference sequence). The J segment lost 11 bases and the V segment lost 3 bases, leaving 17 bases of the junction unmatched. CDR3 size: 16 residues. As DNA, the CDR3 is TGTGCCACCAGCAGGGAGACAGGGGTCCACTACAATGAGCAGTACTTC. It specifies CATSRETGVHYNEQYF.

The chain combines TRBV7-9 with TRBJ2-5; D gene uncertain. Germline loops: CDR1 SEHNR, CDR2 FQNEAQ (reference sequence). The CDR3 length is 12 residues. Trimming took 5 bases from V and 6 from J, leaving 10 bases between them. CDR3 DNA sequence: TGTGCCAGCAGCGGACCCCTTCAGACCCAGTACTTC. Protein sequence: CASSGPLQTQYF. The full variable domain, completed using reference TRBV7-9 and TRBJ2-5, is DTGVSQNPRHKITKRGQNVTFRCDPISEHNRLYWYRQTLGQGPEFLTYFQNEAQLEKSRLLSDRFSAERPKGSFSTLEIQRTEQGDSAMYLCASSGPLQTQYFGPGTRLLVL.

With respect to this clonotype: This may be a read error: a much more frequent sequence differs by one nucleotide. The chain joins TRBV10-3 to TRBJ2-5; 9 positions match TRBD2. Germline V lookup: CDR1 ENHRY, CDR2 SYGVKD. The CDR3 contains 16 residues. Trimming at V came to 3 bases and at J to 2 bases, leaving 7 bases not matched to a gene. The DNA of the CDR3 is TGTGCCATCAGTGACAGGCGGGGGGGATCACAAGAGACCCAGTACTTC. As protein: CAISDRRGGSQETQYF.

This clonotype was detected many times. A much larger clone differs by one base, so this may be a read error. J is TRBJ1-4 and V is TRBV29-1, with no clear D. This CDR3 comprises 11 residues. Per the germline V gene, CDR1 is SQVTM and CDR2 is ANQGSEA. The CDR3 protein is CSVGNNEKRFF. CDR3 sequence (DNA): TGCAGCGTTGGCAATAATGAAAAACGGTTTTTT.

The chain couples TRBV11-2 to TRBJ1-2, with a tentative D call TRBD1 (6 bases). CDR3 length: 14 amino acids. Germline CDR1 reads SGHAT; CDR2 reads FQNNGV. V was clipped by 5 bases and J by 7 bases, with 17 bases between them. CDR3 bases: TGTGCCAGCAGCGTCCGGGACACTACCTCTGGCTACACCTTC. Protein: CASSVRDTTSGYTF.

In its sample, this clonotype was seen many times. This sequence joins TRBV3-1 and TRBJ2-5; 16 bases align to TRBD2. This CDR3 contains 19 residues. Germline V gene lookup returns CDR1 LGHDT and CDR2 YNNKEL (reference sequence). Trimming at V came to 4 bases and at J to 5 bases, leaving 13 bases not matched to a gene. The CDR3 sequence is CASSLGTSGGAEATETQYF. The CDR3 bases are TGTGCCAGCAGCCTCGGGACTAGCGGGGGGGCCGAGGCTACTGAGACCCAGTACTTC.

This rearrangement joins TRBV28 to TRBJ2-2, with D perhaps TRBD2 (5 bases). Germline V lookup: CDR1 MDHEN, CDR2 SYDVKM. V shed 2 bases and J shed 0 bases, with 7 bases lying between them. The CDR3 contains 15 residues. CDR3 sequence (DNA): TGTGCCAGCAGTTTACACGGGGCGAACACCGGGGAGCTGTTTTTT. This codes for CASSLHGANTGELFF. Complete variable domain (other parts from reference TRBV28 and TRBJ2-2): DVKVTQSSRYLVKRTGEKVFLECVQDMDHENMFWYRQDPGLGLRLIYFSYDVKMKEKGDIPEGYSVSREKKERFSLILESASTNQTSMYLCASSLHGANTGELFFGEGSRLTVL.

This chain uses TRBV6-2 or TRBV6-3 with TRBJ1-1; 7 bases are shared with TRBD1. The CDR3 is 16 amino acids. Germline V gene lookup returns CDR1 MNHEY and CDR2 SVGEGT. With 2 bases clipped from V and 11 bases from J, the junction kept 17 bases outside the gene matches. CDR3 coding DNA: TGTGCCAGCAGTTACAGACTGCACAGGGGAATAAGAAAGGCTTTCTTT. Amino acids: CASSYRLHRGIRKAFF.

The chain employs TRBV6-5 and TRBJ1-2, with TRBD1 matching over 7 bases. Germline V CDR1 and CDR2: MNHEY, SVGAGI. The CDR3 has 15 amino acids. Trimming removed 6 bases from V and 8 bases from J; junction bases left unmatched: 15. CDR3 DNA sequence: TGTGCCAGCAGGCCTCCTAACACAGGGGTATGGGGCTACACCTTC. As protein: CASRPPNTGVWGYTF.

This clonotype showed up many times. This sequence joins TRBV5-4 and TRBJ2-7, with D possibly being TRBD1 or TRBD2 (5 bases each). V was clipped by 4 bases and J by 0 bases, with 17 bases between them. The CDR3 covers 16 residues. Germline loops: CDR1 SGHNT, CDR2 YYREEE (reference sequence). This CDR3 reads CASSSGGLSSSYEQYF. CDR3 nucleotide sequence: TGTGCCAGCAGCAGTGGGGGTCTGAGTAGCTCCTACGAGCAGTACTTC.